This TCR beta chain was documented in a study of beta chain features in type 1 diabetes. About the study: Healthy donors resembled patients in age, gender and cell yields. Study-wide results and limits: Compared to healthy donors, patients appeared to have naive, central memory and Treg TCRB repertoires that were more alike.

Every isolated RNA sample was fully reverse transcribed, so sequencing captured expressed TCRB transcripts. Sequencing used immunoSEQ multiplex PCR; TCRdb keeps in-frame clones, though not all of them. The repertoire holds fewer than 350,000 clones, with 15% to 20% as singletons. V lost 1 base to trimming and J lost 2 bases, with 12 bases between them. CDR1 is KGHSH and CDR2 is LQKENI in the germline V gene. This CDR3 has 16 residues. As regards this clone: Its antigen is currently unknown.

Material: naive CD4+ T cells from blood. This TCR came from a young woman in good health. The chain carries TRBV18 and TRBJ2-1, with D possibly TRBD2 on 5 matching bases. CDR3 sequence reads: CASSPLKTGTYNEQFF. CDR3 DNA sequence: TGTGCCAGCTCACCACTGAAGACGGGGACCTACAATGAGCAGTTCTTC.